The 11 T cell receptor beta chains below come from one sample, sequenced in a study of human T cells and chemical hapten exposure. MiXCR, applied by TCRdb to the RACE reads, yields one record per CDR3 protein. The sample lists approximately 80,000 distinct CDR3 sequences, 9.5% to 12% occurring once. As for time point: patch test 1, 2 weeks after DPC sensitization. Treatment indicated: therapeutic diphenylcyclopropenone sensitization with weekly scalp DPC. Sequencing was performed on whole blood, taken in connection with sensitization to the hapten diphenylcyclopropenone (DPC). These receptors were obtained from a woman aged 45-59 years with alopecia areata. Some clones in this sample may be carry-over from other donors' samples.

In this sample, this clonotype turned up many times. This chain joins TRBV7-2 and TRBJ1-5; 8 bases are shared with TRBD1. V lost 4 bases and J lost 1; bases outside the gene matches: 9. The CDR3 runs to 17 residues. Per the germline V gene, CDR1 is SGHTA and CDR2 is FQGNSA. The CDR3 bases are TGTGCCAGCAGCTCTCCGACAGGGGTGGGGAGCAATCAGCCCCAGCATTTT. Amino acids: CASSSPTGVGSNQPQHF.

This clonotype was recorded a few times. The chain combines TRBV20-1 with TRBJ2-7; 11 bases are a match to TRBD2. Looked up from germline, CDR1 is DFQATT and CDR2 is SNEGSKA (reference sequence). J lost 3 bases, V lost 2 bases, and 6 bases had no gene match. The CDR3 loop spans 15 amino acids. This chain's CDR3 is CSARPGLAANYEQYF. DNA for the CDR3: TGCAGTGCTAGACCGGGACTAGCGGCCAACTACGAGCAGTACTTC.

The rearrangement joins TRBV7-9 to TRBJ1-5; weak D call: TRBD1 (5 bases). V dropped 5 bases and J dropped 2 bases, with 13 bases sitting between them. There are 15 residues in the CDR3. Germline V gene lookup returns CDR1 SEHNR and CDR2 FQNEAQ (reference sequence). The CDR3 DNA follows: TGTGCCAGCAGCCAGCAGGGAGGTGGCAATCAGCCCCAGCATTTT. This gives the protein CASSQQGGGNQPQHF.

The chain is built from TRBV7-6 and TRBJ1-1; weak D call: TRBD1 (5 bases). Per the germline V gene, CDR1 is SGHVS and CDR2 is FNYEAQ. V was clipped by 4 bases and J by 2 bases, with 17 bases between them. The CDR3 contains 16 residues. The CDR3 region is CASSSRSGRRNTEAFF. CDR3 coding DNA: TGTGCCAGCAGCTCAAGATCGGGACGGAGAAACACTGAAGCTTTCTTT.

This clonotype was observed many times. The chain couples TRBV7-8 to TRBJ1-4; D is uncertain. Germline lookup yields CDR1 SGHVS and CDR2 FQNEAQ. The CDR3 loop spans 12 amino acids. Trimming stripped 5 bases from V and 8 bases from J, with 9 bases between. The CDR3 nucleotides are TGTGCCAGCAGCCAAACGTCGGAAAAACTGTTTTTT. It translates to CASSQTSEKLFF.

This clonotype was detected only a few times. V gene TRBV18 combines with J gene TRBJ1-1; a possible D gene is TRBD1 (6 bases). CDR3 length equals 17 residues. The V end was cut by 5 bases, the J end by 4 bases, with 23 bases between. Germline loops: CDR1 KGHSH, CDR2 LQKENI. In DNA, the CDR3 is TGTGCCAGCTCATCCGTCACGTCGGGGGGCGATGGCACTGAAGCTTTCTTT. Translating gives CASSSVTSGGDGTEAFF.

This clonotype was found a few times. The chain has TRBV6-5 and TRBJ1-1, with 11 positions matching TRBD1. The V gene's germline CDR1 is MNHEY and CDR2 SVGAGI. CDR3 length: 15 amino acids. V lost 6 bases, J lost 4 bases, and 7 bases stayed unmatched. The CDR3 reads CASRGQGAFGTEAFF. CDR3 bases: TGTGCCAGCAGAGGACAGGGGGCATTCGGCACTGAAGCTTTCTTT.

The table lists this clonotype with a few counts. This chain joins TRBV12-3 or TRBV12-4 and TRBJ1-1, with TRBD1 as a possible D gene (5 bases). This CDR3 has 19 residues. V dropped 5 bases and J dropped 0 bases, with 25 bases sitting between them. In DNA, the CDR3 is TGTGCCAGCAGTCCCCCGAGGGCTACGAGGGGATCCATGAACACTGAAGCTTTCTTT. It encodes CASSPPRATRGSMNTEAFF.

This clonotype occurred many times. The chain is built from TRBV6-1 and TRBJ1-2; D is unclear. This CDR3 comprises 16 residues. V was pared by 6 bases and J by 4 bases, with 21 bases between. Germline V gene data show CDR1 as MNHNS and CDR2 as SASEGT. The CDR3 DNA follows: TGTGCCAGCAGCCCGGGGAGGCAGGCGCCCCTCTATGGCTACACCTTC. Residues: CASSPGRQAPLYGYTF.

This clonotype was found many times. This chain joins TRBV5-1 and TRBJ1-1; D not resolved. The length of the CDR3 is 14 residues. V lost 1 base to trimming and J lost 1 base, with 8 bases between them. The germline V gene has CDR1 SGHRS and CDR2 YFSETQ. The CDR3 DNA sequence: TGCGCCAGCAGCTTGAGTCCCGCGAACACTGAAGCTTTCTTT. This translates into CASSLSPANTEAFF.

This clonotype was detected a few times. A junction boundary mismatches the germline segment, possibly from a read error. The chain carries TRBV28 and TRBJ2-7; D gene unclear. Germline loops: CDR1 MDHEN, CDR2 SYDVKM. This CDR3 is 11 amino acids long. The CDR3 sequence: CASSSTYEEYF. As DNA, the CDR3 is TGTGCCAGCAGTTCCACCTACGAGGAGTACTTC.